This note documents a single TCR beta chain sequence. As yet, its antigen is unknown. This sample is part of a study of cytomegalovirus exposure and HLA in healthy donors. The CDR3 has 16 residues. Germline V gene data show CDR1 as MDHEN and CDR2 as SYDVKM. V lost 5 bases to trimming and J lost 8 bases; unmatched junction nucleotides: 14. This PCR relied on a set of 60 Vbeta primers and 13 Jbeta primers. Some clones are missing from TCRdb's copy, which holds only in-frame ones; the method was immunoSEQ multiplex PCR. The table records roughly 140,000 clones, 75% to 90% of them present only once. Notes on the study in general: Excluded: some indistinguishable V segments such as TRBV6-2 and TRBV6-3.

This chain links TRBV28 with TRBJ1-2, with 10 bases lining up with TRBD1. Input material: PBMCs. The sequence was collected from a female donor in good health and CMV-seronegative. CDR3 protein: CASSPSLSGQGLGYTF. As DNA, the CDR3 is TGTGCCAGCAGTCCCTCTCTGTCGGGACAGGGGTTGGGCTACACCTTC.